The clone carrying this T cell receptor (beta chain) has a handful of counts. These data originate in a study of T cells after yellow fever vaccination. CDR3 length: 14 amino acids. The germline CDR1 and CDR2 sequences are SGHTA and FQGTGA. Trimming took off 2 bases at V and 10 bases at J, with 15 bases between the two ends. One entry per CDR3 protein, called by TCRdb with MiXCR from the 5' RACE reads. The table includes a few hundred thousand distinct CDR3 sequences, around 17% detected once. This chain links TRBV7-3 with TRBJ2-1; tentatively, D is TRBD1 (5 bases). Here the sequenced sample was PBMCs, taken about 5 days after the first yellow fever vaccination. The receptor's source is a man aged 18 to 29 who received the YFV17D yellow fever vaccine. Here the CDR3 reads CASSLGEVGAEQFF. Here the CDR3 DNA reads TGTGCCAGCAGCTTAGGCGAGGTAGGGGCCGAGCAGTTCTTC.